These 8 T cell receptor beta chains share one sample of origin, sequenced in a study of blood T cell repertoires in COVID-19. Clones were sequenced by immunoSEQ multiplex PCR, and TCRdb holds only the in-frame ones, with some missing. The sample shows approximately 150,000 clones, just under 85% of them seen only once. Sequencing used PBMCs or T cells enriched from blood (not recorded which). These receptors came from a woman aged 45-60 years with acute COVID-19.

The chain is built from TRBV6-2 or TRBV6-3 and TRBJ1-2; weak D call: TRBD1 (5 bases). The ends were cut back, 2 bases at V and 4 bases at J, with 11 bases in the middle. Germline lookup yields CDR1 MNHEY and CDR2 SVGEGT. The CDR3 runs 14 residues. The CDR3 here is CASSYGAGGYGYTF. DNA for the CDR3: TGTGCCAGCAGTTACGGGGCCGGGGGCTATGGCTACACCTTC.

The rearrangement joins TRBV28 to TRBJ1-4; 7 positions match TRBD1. Trimming cost V 11 bases and J 3 bases; bases outside gene matches: 6. The CDR3 loop spans 13 amino acids. Germline CDR1 reads MDHEN; CDR2 reads SYDVKM. CDR3 sequence (DNA): TGTGCCTCACAGGGGCAGGCTAATGAAAAACTGTTTTTT. Translation: CASQGQANEKLFF.

The chain has TRBV5-8 and TRBJ2-5; 7 bases line up with TRBD1. The CDR3 is 13 residues long. V dropped 6 bases and J dropped 1; count of bases not matched to a gene: 3. Per the germline V gene, CDR1 is SGHTS and CDR2 is YDEGEE. The DNA of the CDR3 is TGTGCCAGCAACAGGGGAAGCCAAGAGACCCAGTACTTC. Protein sequence: CASNRGSQETQYF.

The chain recombines TRBV5-1 with TRBJ1-6, with 8 positions matching TRBD1. Germline-derived CDR1 and CDR2 are SGHRS and YFSETQ. The CDR3 loop spans 14 amino acids. V gave up 6 bases and J gave up 10 bases; unmatched junction bases: 9. The CDR3 spells CASKKRTGQSPLHF. CDR3 DNA sequence: TGCGCCAGCAAAAAAAGGACAGGGCAGTCACCCCTCCACTTT.

The gene calls are TRBV7-2 and TRBJ2-1, with 10 bases fitting TRBD2. Germline CDR1 reads SGHTA; CDR2 reads FQGNSA. Trimming took 1 base from V and 5 from J; bases not matched to a gene: 5. The CDR3 loop spans 16 amino acids. The CDR3 region has the DNA TGTGCCAGCAGCTTAGGAGGACTAGCGGAAAACAATGAGCAGTTCTTC. Protein: CASSLGGLAENNEQFF.

The chain carries TRBV5-4 and TRBJ1-2, with TRBD1 as a possible D gene (5 bases). The CDR3 spans 15 residues. The germline gives CDR1 SGHNT, CDR2 YYREEE (reference sequence). Trimming removed 0 bases at V and 4 bases at J, with 13 bases between. DNA for the CDR3: TGTGCCAGCAGCTTGGCCGTGGGGGGAGGCTATGGCTACACCTTC. Protein product: CASSLAVGGGYGYTF.

The V gene is TRBV30, the J gene TRBJ2-7, with a weak D call TRBD2 (5 bases). Trimming removed 3 bases from V and 4 bases from J, with 7 bases in between. Germline loops: CDR1 GTSNPN, CDR2 SVGIG (reference sequence). The CDR3 extends over 11 amino acids. DNA for the CDR3: TGTGCCTGGAGGAGGGAATACGAGCAGTACTTC. The encoded protein is CAWRREYEQYF.

The V call is TRBV9, the J call TRBJ1-1; TRBD1 might be the D (5 bases). With 8 bases removed from V and 5 bases from J, the gap between germline ends came to 22 bases. The CDR3 covers 15 residues. The germline V gene has CDR1 SGDLS and CDR2 YYNGEE. The CDR3 region has the DNA TGTGCCAGTAACCCGGAGGGGATTGGGGATACTGAAGCTTTCTTT. Protein product: CASNPEGIGDTEAFF.